Following are 18 T cell receptor beta chains from one sample sequenced in a study of blood T cell repertoires in COVID-19. Sequencing was performed with immunoSEQ multiplex PCR; in TCRdb, only in-frame clones are kept and a portion is missing. The top ten hold about 8.1% of the sample, which has approximately 220,000 clones, around four fifths seen once. Material for sequencing was peripheral blood. The receptors were sampled from a woman aged 50 to 65 with acute or convalescent COVID-19.

This rearrangement joins TRBV19 to TRBJ1-5, with D unresolved. CDR1 is LNHDA and CDR2 is SQIVND in the germline V gene (reference sequence). With 7 bases removed from V and 6 bases from J, the gap between germline ends came to 10 bases. This CDR3 contains 12 residues. CDR3 loop: CASTGIAQPQHF. CDR3 in DNA: TGTGCCAGTACCGGGATTGCTCAGCCCCAGCATTTT.

The chain recombines TRBV7-2 with TRBJ2-7; D is possibly TRBD2 (6 bases). The V end lost 1 base, the J end lost 0 bases, and 13 bases lay between the germline ends. The CDR3 contains 16 residues. The germline CDR1 and CDR2 sequences are SGHTA and FQGNSA. The CDR3 is CASSLDPSAYSYEQYF. In DNA, the CDR3 is TGTGCCAGCAGCTTAGATCCTAGCGCCTACTCCTACGAGCAGTACTTC.

The chain carries TRBV11-1 and TRBJ2-3; D not certain. The CDR3 totals 13 residues. Germline CDR1 and CDR2: SGHAT and FQDESV (reference sequence). Trimming cost V 3 bases and J 2 bases, with 6 bases left between them. CDR3 sequence reads: CASSFAYTDTQYF. The CDR3, as DNA: TGTGCCAGCAGCTTTGCGTACACAGATACGCAGTATTTT.

V and J are TRBV5-1 and TRBJ1-2, with D uncertain. Trimming cost V 6 bases and J 1 base, with 19 bases left between them. This CDR3 comprises 16 residues. Per the germline V gene, CDR1 is SGHRS and CDR2 is YFSETQ. The CDR3 is CASTPDAEGLNYGYTF. CDR3 in DNA: TGCGCCAGCACTCCCGATGCCGAGGGCCTTAACTATGGCTACACCTTC.

The V call is TRBV15, the J call TRBJ2-3, with TRBD2 identical over 7 bases. CDR3 length equals 13 residues. Germline V gene sequence: CDR1 LNHNV, CDR2 YYDKDF (reference sequence). V lost 5 bases to trimming and J lost 4 bases; unmatched junction nucleotides: 3. The CDR3 loop reads CATSGSGADTQYF. In DNA form, the CDR3 reads TGTGCCACCAGCGGAAGCGGGGCAGATACGCAGTATTTT. Using reference TRBV15 and TRBJ2-3 for the parts outside the CDR3, the full variable domain is DAMVIQNPRYQVTQFGKPVTLSCSQTLNHNVMYWYQQKSSQAPKLLFHYYDKDFNNEADTPDNFQSRRPNTSFCFLDIRSPGLGDTAMYLCATSGSGADTQYFGPGTRLTVL.

V and J are TRBV18 and TRBJ1-1; 10 bases agree with TRBD1. The CDR3 loop spans 16 amino acids. The V and J ends lost 3 bases and 11 bases, in that order; junction bases with no gene match: 15. Germline assignment: CDR1 KGHSH and CDR2 LQKENI. The CDR3 DNA reads as TGTGCCAGCTCACCTTGGACAGGGGGGGAGTTGACAGGGGCTTTCTTT. It translates to CASSPWTGGELTGAFF.

The CDR3 loop reads CASSYRPGGLNTEAFF. As DNA, the CDR3 is TGTGCCAGCAGTTACCGACCTGGGGGCCTGAACACTGAAGCTTTCTTT. The V and J genes are TRBV27 and TRBJ1-1, with D perhaps TRBD1 (6 bases). Germline-derived CDR1 and CDR2 are MNHEY and SMNVEV (reference sequence). Trimming took off 4 bases at V and 0 bases at J, with 15 bases between the two ends. This CDR3 comprises 16 residues.

The chain links TRBV7-9 to TRBJ2-1; 9 nucleotides agree with TRBD1. With 7 bases clipped from V and 6 bases from J, the junction kept 7 bases outside the gene matches. This CDR3 comprises 14 residues. The V gene's germline CDR1 is SEHNR and CDR2 FQNEAQ (reference sequence). CDR3: CASTPGQGVNEQFF. CDR3 nucleotide sequence: TGTGCCAGCACCCCGGGACAGGGAGTCAATGAGCAGTTCTTC. Looking up the rest from reference TRBV7-9 and TRBJ2-1 gives the full variable domain: DTGVSQNPRHKITKRGQNVTFRCDPISEHNRLYWYRQTLGQGPEFLTYFQNEAQLEKSRLLSDRFSAERPKGSFSTLEIQRTEQGDSAMYLCASTPGQGVNEQFFGPGTRLTVL.

CDR3 loop: CASSLGGGGQTYNEQFF. The CDR3 region has the DNA TGTGCCAGCAGCTTAGGGGGTGGGGGACAAACTTACAATGAGCAGTTCTTC. This chain uses TRBV11-3 with TRBJ2-1, with D possibly being TRBD1 (6 bases). Germline V lookup: CDR1 SGHNT, CDR2 YENEEA. The ends were cut back, 1 base at V and 4 bases at J, with 17 bases in the middle. This CDR3 comprises 17 residues.

This sequence joins TRBV5-1 and TRBJ2-1; 11 bases agree with TRBD2. Germline V CDR1 and CDR2: SGHRS, YFSETQ. V shed 4 bases and J 8 bases; nucleotides not matched to a gene: 14. This CDR3 region has 17 residues. This CDR3 is CASSPAVAGGPFDEQFF. For the CDR3, the DNA is TGCGCCAGCAGCCCGGCCGTAGCGGGAGGGCCCTTCGATGAGCAGTTCTTC.

The chain carries TRBV3-1 (or the pseudogene TRBV3-2) and TRBJ2-7; 8 nucleotides match TRBD1. This CDR3 comprises 16 residues. The trim removed 0 bases at V and 6 bases at J, leaving 10 bases unmatched. Germline V gene data show CDR1 as LGHDT and CDR2 as YNNKEL (reference sequence). The CDR3 protein is CASSQDLTGVKGEQYF. DNA for the CDR3: TGTGCCAGCAGCCAAGATCTGACAGGGGTAAAAGGCGAGCAGTACTTC.

The rearrangement links TRBV5-4 to TRBJ1-4; TRBD1 might be the D (6 bases). V lost 4 bases to trimming and J lost 7 bases, with 11 bases between them. Germline loops: CDR1 SGHNT, CDR2 YYREEE (reference sequence). This CDR3 is built from 13 residues. The CDR3 nucleotides are TGTGCCAGCAGCCCGGGACAAGGTGAAAAACTGTTTTTT. It codes for CASSPGQGEKLFF. Combining the CDR3 with reference TRBV5-4 and TRBJ1-4 gives the whole variable domain ETGVTQSPTHLIKTRGQQVTLRCSSQSGHNTVSWYQQALGQGPQFIFQYYREEENGRGNFPPRFSGLQFPNYSSELNVNALELDDSALYLCASSPGQGEKLFFGSGTQLSVL.

This clone has a count of ten or more. The genes are TRBV18 and TRBJ1-2; 8 nucleotides line up with TRBD1. Germline loops: CDR1 KGHSH, CDR2 LQKENI. V shed 3 bases and J 6 bases; nucleotides not matched to a gene: 6. The CDR3 loop spans 14 amino acids. This chain's CDR3 is CASSPSGGKDGYTF. The CDR3 coding sequence is TGTGCCAGCTCACCGTCAGGGGGCAAGGATGGCTACACCTTC.

The genes are TRBV5-6 and TRBJ2-5, with TRBD2 matching 11 bases. V dropped 3 bases and J dropped 7; count of bases not matched to a gene: 11. CDR1 is SGHDT and CDR2 is YYEEEE in the germline V gene. This CDR3 is 16 amino acids long. CDR3 protein: CASSSGTSGAGGTQYF. CDR3 DNA sequence: TGTGCCAGCAGCTCAGGGACTAGCGGAGCAGGGGGGACCCAGTACTTC.

The chain joins TRBV5-4 to TRBJ2-2; 7 bases are shared with TRBD1. The CDR3 is 14 residues long. The ends lost 3 bases at V and 7 bases at J; junction bases unmatched: 6. Germline CDR1 SGHNT, CDR2 YYREEE (reference sequence). The CDR3 sequence is CASSYDRVGGELFF. CDR3 sequence (DNA): TGTGCCAGCAGCTACGACAGGGTAGGCGGGGAGCTGTTTTTT.

On this clone: Other DNA sequences in the same sample also yield this CDR3. This chain uses TRBV27 with TRBJ2-7; weak D call: TRBD2 (5 bases). CDR1 is MNHEY, CDR2 SMNVEV, per germline (reference sequence). Trimming took 0 bases from V and 3 from J, leaving 6 bases between them. The CDR3 is 13 residues long. CDR3 region: CASSLSGSYEQYF. The CDR3 DNA follows: TGTGCCAGCAGTTTATCGGGGAGCTACGAGCAGTACTTC.

V and J are TRBV24-1 and TRBJ1-4; no firm D call. The CDR3 spans 22 residues. The V gene lost 0 bases and the J gene lost 0 bases, with 25 bases spanning the gap. The V gene's germline CDR1 is KGHDR and CDR2 SFDVKD. The CDR3 loop reads CATSDLQRAREEKNATNEKLFF. For the CDR3, the DNA is TGTGCCACCAGTGATTTGCAAAGGGCTCGGGAGGAGAAAAATGCAACTAATGAAAAACTGTTTTTT.

The rearrangement uses TRBV9 and TRBJ2-3, with D perhaps matching TRBD1 (5 bases). Germline V gene sequence: CDR1 SGDLS, CDR2 YYNGEE. The germline V and J ends were trimmed by 0 bases and 3 bases, with 17 bases remaining between them. The CDR3 loop spans 17 amino acids. The CDR3 spells CASSVARGMAPTDTQYF. The CDR3 nucleotides read TGTGCCAGCAGCGTAGCTAGGGGCATGGCCCCGACAGATACGCAGTATTTT. The full variable domain, in which reference TRBV9 and TRBJ2-3 provide the parts outside the CDR3, is DSGVTQTPKHLITATGQRVTLRCSPRSGDLSVYWYQQSLDQGLQFLIQYYNGEERAKGNILERFSAQQFPDLHSELNLSSLELGDSALYFCASSVARGMAPTDTQYFGPGTRLTVL.